This TCR beta chain is from a study of T cells after yellow fever vaccination. This clonotype was observed at least ten times. The antigen remains unidentified. Universal primer sites and UMIs were introduced during 5'RACE template-switching synthesis of TCR cDNA. TCRdb used MiXCR to reprocess the 5' RACE reads, holding one entry per CDR3 protein. The data hold roughly 340,000 distinct CDR3 sequences, with about 9.5% observed a single time. Germline V CDR1 and CDR2: MNHNS, SASEGT. The V gene end was trimmed by 3 bases and the J gene end by 6 bases; junction bases not matched to a gene: 2. The CDR3 spans 13 residues. Study results and limitations: Highly abundant clonotypes carried over from the bulk population could end up in FACS-sorted repertoires as contaminants. Though it reached lower strength, the secondary response hit its peak faster, day 5 versus 15.

The chain links TRBV6-1 to TRBJ1-5; 7 bases match TRBD1. The sequenced sample was PBMCs, obtained on the day of the first yellow fever vaccination. The clonotype originates from a man between 18 and 29 years old who received the YFV17D yellow fever vaccine. This CDR3 reads CASSDQGGQPQHF. CDR3 nucleotide sequence: TGTGCCAGCAGTGACCAGGGGGGTCAGCCCCAGCATTTT.